The 9 T cell receptor beta chains presented below share a single source sample, sequenced in a study of shared clonotypes between healthy human individuals. Here immunoSEQ multiplex PCR was the method, and the copy in TCRdb shows in-frame clones only, minus some. Among nearly 750,000 clones listed, 72% were seen once. Sequencing was done on a sample of memory CD4+ T cells sorted from blood. Noted subset: CD45RA-negative fraction. These receptors were obtained from a woman aged 25-40 years in good health.

The chain couples TRBV27 to TRBJ1-2; no reliable D call. The V gene lost 3 bases and the J gene lost 6 bases, with 11 bases spanning the gap. CDR3 length: 13 amino acids. The germline CDR1 and CDR2 sequences are MNHEY and SMNVEV (reference sequence). The CDR3 is CASSLGWGHGYTF. DNA for the CDR3: TGTGCCAGCAGTTTGGGTTGGGGTCATGGCTACACCTTC.

The V gene is TRBV20-1, the J gene TRBJ1-2; D is undetermined. Germline assignment: CDR1 DFQATT and CDR2 SNEGSKA (reference sequence). With 3 bases removed from V and 7 bases from J, the gap between germline ends came to 9 bases. This CDR3 contains 11 residues. CDR3 sequence: CSASVRFGYTF. The CDR3, as DNA: TGCAGTGCTAGTGTGCGGTTTGGCTACACCTTC.

This sequence joins TRBV5-1 and TRBJ2-7, with 13 bases lining up with TRBD2. The germline gives CDR1 SGHRS, CDR2 YFSETQ. This CDR3 region has 14 residues. V lost 3 bases to trimming and J lost 4 bases; unmatched junction nucleotides: 1. CDR3 in amino acids: CASSWTSGSYEQYF. In nucleotides, the CDR3 is TGCGCCAGCAGCTGGACTAGCGGGAGTTACGAGCAGTACTTC.

This sequence joins TRBV15 and TRBJ2-6, with no clear D. Trimming took off 0 bases at V and 10 bases at J, with 4 bases between the two ends. This CDR3 is built from 12 residues. Germline V gives CDR1 LNHNV, CDR2 YYDKDF (reference sequence). CDR3 region: CATSRDFNVLTF. The DNA of the CDR3 is TGTGCCACCAGCAGAGATTTTAACGTCCTGACTTTC.

This clone was detected only a few times. The chain recombines TRBV19 with TRBJ1-1, with 10 positions matching TRBD1. J was trimmed by 4 bases and V by 4 bases; bases with no gene match: 3. This CDR3 contains 14 residues. Per germline, CDR1 LNHDA and CDR2 SQIVND (reference sequence). CDR3 in amino acids: CASSRGQGTTEAFF. In DNA form, the CDR3 reads TGTGCCAGTAGTAGGGGACAGGGGACCACTGAAGCTTTCTTT.

This chain links TRBV6-6 with TRBJ2-7; 10 positions match TRBD2. The trim removed 6 bases at V and 5 bases at J, leaving 10 bases unmatched. Germline assignment: CDR1 MNHNY and CDR2 SVGAGI (reference sequence). The CDR3 runs to 15 residues. This CDR3 reads CASSTSGRGSHEQYF. In nucleotides, the CDR3 is TGTGCCAGCAGCACAAGCGGGAGGGGATCCCACGAGCAGTACTTC.

Concerning this clone: One end of the junction is discordant with germline, which a read error may explain. This same CDR3 is encoded by further DNA sequences in the sample. V is TRBV6-5 and J is TRBJ2-1; no clear D gene. Germline lookup yields CDR1 MNHEY and CDR2 SVGAGI. The CDR3 is 12 residues long. DNA for the CDR3: TGTGCCAGCAGTTACTCCCACAATGAGCAGTTCTTC. Amino acid sequence: CASSYSHNEQFF.

A word on this clone: A much larger clone lies one base from this, so it may be a read error. This chain joins TRBV11-2 and TRBJ2-3; D is possibly TRBD1 or TRBD2 (5 bases each). V was pared by 1 base and J by 1 base, with 6 bases between. Germline CDR1 reads SGHAT; CDR2 reads FQNNGV. This CDR3 comprises 14 residues. The CDR3 DNA reads TGTGCCAGCAGCTTAGTGGGGGGCACAGATACGCAGTATTTT. It specifies CASSLVGGTDTQYF. Combining the CDR3 with reference TRBV11-2 and TRBJ2-3 gives the whole variable domain EAGVAQSPRYKIIEKRQSVAFWCNPISGHATLYWYQQILGQGPKLLIQFQNNGVVDDSQLPKDRFSAERLKGVDSTLKIQPAKLEDSAVYLCASSLVGGTDTQYFGPGTRLTVL.

The V call is TRBV18, the J call TRBJ2-5, with no clear D. CDR1 is KGHSH, CDR2 LQKENI, per germline. Trimming left V 1 base short and J 3 bases short, with 12 bases between. The CDR3 is 15 residues long. CDR3 protein: CASSPRHSTEETQYF. The CDR3 nucleotides are TGTGCCAGCTCACCACGGCACAGCACGGAAGAGACCCAGTACTTC.